One sample yielded the 30 T cell receptor beta chains listed below, sequenced in a study of cytomegalovirus exposure and HLA in healthy donors. Researchers ran the PCR with 60 Vbeta and 13 Jbeta primers. Assay: immunoSEQ multiplex PCR; the TCRdb copy retains only in-frame clones and omits some. The table shows some 190,000 clones, with around three quarters occurring only once. Sequencing used PBMCs. Receptors were obtained from a woman aged 30 to 39 in good health and CMV-seropositive.

The table lists this clone with a few counts. The V gene is TRBV30, the J gene TRBJ2-7, with D possibly matching TRBD1 (5 bases). Germline V CDR1 and CDR2: GTSNPN, SVGIG (reference sequence). The CDR3 runs 14 residues. The germline V and J ends were trimmed by 5 bases and 3 bases, with 17 bases remaining between them. In DNA form, the CDR3 reads TGTGCCTGGTTGGACAAGATTGGATTCTACGAGCAGTACTTC. Protein sequence: CAWLDKIGFYEQYF.

A single count supports this clone. This chain connects TRBV4-1 to TRBJ1-3; TRBD1 aligns across 7 bases. V gave up 3 bases and J gave up 1 base; unmatched junction bases: 3. Germline-derived CDR1 and CDR2 are MGHRA and YSYEKL. The CDR3 is 15 residues long. CDR3 sequence reads: CASSQEQGSGNTIYF. The CDR3 region has the DNA TGCGCCAGCAGCCAGGAACAGGGGTCTGGAAACACCATATATTTT.

This chain uses TRBV27 with TRBJ2-1, with 10 bases aligning to TRBD1. V shed 6 bases and J 9 bases; nucleotides not matched to a gene: 11. The CDR3 totals 15 residues. Germline CDR1 reads MNHEY; CDR2 reads SMNVEV (reference sequence). This CDR3 is CASSEPGQGFGEQFF. DNA of the CDR3: TGTGCCAGCAGCGAGCCGGGACAGGGGTTCGGTGAGCAGTTCTTC.

The J gene is TRBJ2-7, the V gene TRBV6-6; 10 bases are a match to TRBD1. The J segment lost 4 bases and the V segment lost 0 bases, leaving 0 bases of the junction unmatched. This CDR3 comprises 14 residues. Germline CDR1 reads MNHNY; CDR2 reads SVGAGI (reference sequence). The CDR3 DNA reads TGTGCCAGCAGTTACTCGGGACAGGGGTACGAGCAGTACTTC. This gives the protein CASSYSGQGYEQYF.

This rearrangement joins TRBV15 to TRBJ2-7, with TRBD1 matching over 7 bases. Germline V gene sequence: CDR1 LNHNV, CDR2 YYDKDF (reference sequence). The CDR3 covers 15 residues. The V gene end was trimmed by 0 bases and the J gene end by 0 bases; junction bases not matched to a gene: 2. The CDR3 nucleotides are TGTGCCACCAGCAGAGATGACAGGGACTCCTACGAGCAGTACTTC. Its protein is CATSRDDRDSYEQYF.

Here the CDR3 reads CAWSPTPALRGETQYF. CDR3 coding DNA: TGTGCCTGGAGCCCCACCCCGGCCTTAAGGGGGGAGACCCAGTACTTC. The chain is built from TRBV30 and TRBJ2-5; tentatively, D is TRBD1 (6 bases). The CDR3 spans 16 residues. Germline V gene sequence: CDR1 GTSNPN, CDR2 SVGIG (reference sequence). V was clipped by 3 bases and J by 5 bases, with 22 bases between them.

V gene TRBV5-6 combines with J gene TRBJ1-6, with D perhaps matching TRBD1 (6 bases). Trimming took 7 bases from V and 5 from J, leaving 13 bases between them. The CDR3 has 14 amino acids. Germline CDR1 and CDR2: SGHDT and YYEEEE. This CDR3 reads CASHTDRNNSPLHF. The CDR3 DNA sequence: TGTGCCAGCCACACGGACAGAAATAATTCACCCCTCCACTTT. The full variable domain, rest sourced from reference TRBV5-6 and TRBJ1-6, is DAGVTQSPTHLIKTRGQQVTLRCSPKSGHDTVSWYQQALGQGPQFIFQYYEEEERQRGNFPDRFSGHQFPNYSSELNVNALLLGDSALYLCASHTDRNNSPLHFGNGTRLTVT.

The V call is TRBV28, the J call TRBJ1-2; 10 positions agree with TRBD1. This CDR3 has 16 residues. CDR1 MDHEN and CDR2 SYDVKM come from the germline V gene. Trimming cost V 5 bases and J 6 bases; bases outside gene matches: 12. CDR3 region: CASSNNRGTGVHGYTF. As DNA, the CDR3 is TGTGCCAGCAGTAACAACCGCGGGACAGGGGTTCATGGCTACACCTTC.

This clone was seen only once. This chain links TRBV5-6 with TRBJ2-5; weak D call: TRBD1 (5 bases). Germline-derived CDR1 and CDR2 are SGHDT and YYEEEE. The CDR3 contains 14 residues. The V gene lost 4 bases and the J gene lost 5 bases, with 15 bases spanning the gap. This CDR3 reads CASSPTDIPETQYF. DNA of the CDR3: TGTGCCAGCAGCCCTACGGACATACCGGAGACCCAGTACTTC.

The chain carries TRBV4-1 and TRBJ2-3; possible D gene TRBD1, 5 bases. Looked up from germline, CDR1 is MGHRA and CDR2 is YSYEKL. Trimming cost V 0 bases and J 7 bases, with 11 bases left between them. The CDR3 loop spans 14 amino acids. CDR3 nucleotide sequence: TGCGCCAGCAGCCAAGAACAGGCCCTTAATACGCAGTATTTT. It translates to CASSQEQALNTQYF.

This rearrangement joins TRBV12-5 to TRBJ2-1, with D perhaps TRBD2 (6 bases). Trimming took off 8 bases at V and 2 bases at J, with 13 bases between the two ends. From germline, CDR1 is LGHNT and CDR2 FRNRAP. This CDR3 region has 14 residues. The DNA of the CDR3 is TGTGCTAGTCGGGGGACGGGGGCCTACAATGAGCAGTTCTTC. It yields the protein CASRGTGAYNEQFF.

The chain combines TRBV7-8 with TRBJ1-1; D is perhaps TRBD1 (6 bases). V was trimmed by 5 bases and J by 0 bases, leaving 13 bases between them. The germline V gene has CDR1 SGHVS and CDR2 FQNEAQ. The CDR3 has 15 amino acids. The CDR3 sequence is CASSQAGHMNTEAFF. The CDR3 region has the DNA TGTGCCAGCAGCCAAGCGGGACACATGAACACTGAAGCTTTCTTT. Together with reference TRBV7-8 and TRBJ1-1, the CDR3 gives the full variable domain: GAGVSQSPRYKVAKRGQDVALRCDPISGHVSLFWYQQALGQGPEFLTYFQNEAQLDKSGLPSDRFFAERPEGSVSTLKIQRTQQEDSAVYLCASSQAGHMNTEAFFGQGTRLTVV.

The V gene is TRBV28, the J gene TRBJ1-2; tentative D call: TRBD1 (6 bases). The V end was cut by 9 bases, the J end by 2 bases, with 10 bases between. CDR1 and CDR2 from the germline V gene are MDHEN and SYDVKM. The CDR3 contains 12 residues. The CDR3 loop reads CASYGQNYGYTF. DNA for the CDR3: TGTGCCAGTTACGGACAGAACTATGGCTACACCTTC.

This chain links TRBV5-1 with TRBJ2-1; 7 bases map to TRBD1. The CDR3 is 13 residues long. Per the germline V gene, CDR1 is SGHRS and CDR2 is YFSETQ. V shed 0 bases and J 9 bases; nucleotides not matched to a gene: 3. The DNA for the CDR3 is TGCGCCAGCAGCTTGGACAGGGGACGTGAGCAGTTCTTC. Amino acid sequence: CASSLDRGREQFF.

The chain couples TRBV4-1 to TRBJ1-2; no clear D gene. CDR1 and CDR2 (germline): MGHRA, YSYEKL. There are 15 residues in the CDR3. V was shortened by 5 bases and J by 0 bases, with 13 bases between the two germline ends. The DNA of the CDR3 is TGCGCCAGCAGCTACCCAGGCCAGTCTAACTATGGCTACACCTTC. It encodes CASSYPGQSNYGYTF.

This sequence joins TRBV7-8 and TRBJ2-7; D call uncertain. The CDR3 consists of 15 residues. CDR1 SGHVS and CDR2 FQNEAQ come from the germline V gene. Trimming pared 1 base from V and 0 bases from J, leaving 10 bases between. The CDR3 bases are TGTGCCAGCAGCTTAGAACTCTCGAGCTCCTACGAGCAGTACTTC. This sequence encodes CASSLELSSSYEQYF.

This chain links TRBV9 with TRBJ1-4; no firm D call. V lost 3 bases, J lost 8 bases, and 11 bases lay in between. The CDR3 consists of 13 residues. Germline lookup yields CDR1 SGDLS and CDR2 YYNGEE. This chain's CDR3 is CASSEGGSEKLFF. The CDR3 DNA sequence: TGTGCCAGCAGCGAAGGAGGATCGGAAAAACTGTTTTTT.

The rearrangement links TRBV10-3 to TRBJ2-3; 12 nucleotides line up with TRBD2. CDR1 is ENHRY and CDR2 is SYGVKD in the germline V gene. The CDR3 spans 14 residues. V lost 4 bases and J lost 6; bases outside the gene matches: 2. As DNA, the CDR3 is TGTGCCATCAGTGGACTAGCGGGGGACGATACGCAGTATTTT. It yields the protein CAISGLAGDDTQYF.

The table lists this clone with many counts. The chain has TRBV5-1 and TRBJ2-2; TRBD2 matches 9 bases. J lost 4 bases, V lost 4 bases, and 5 bases had no gene match. Germline loops: CDR1 SGHRS, CDR2 YFSETQ. The CDR3 runs 15 residues. CDR3 residues: CASSQGLATTGELFF. The CDR3 nucleotides read TGCGCCAGCAGCCAGGGACTAGCCACCACCGGGGAGCTGTTTTTT. The whole variable domain, filled in from reference TRBV5-1 and TRBJ2-2, reads KAGVTQTPRYLIKTRGQQVTLSCSPISGHRSVSWYQQTPGQGLQFLFEYFSETQRNKGNFPGRFSGRQFSNSRSEMNVSTLELGDSALYLCASSQGLATTGELFFGEGSRLTVL.

The chain employs TRBV15 and TRBJ1-4; D not resolved. Germline V gene lookup returns CDR1 LNHNV and CDR2 YYDKDF (reference sequence). The CDR3 extends over 13 amino acids. V was clipped by 6 bases and J by 8 bases, with 13 bases between them. The CDR3 DNA follows: TGTGCCACCAGTCGAGGAGGGAGGGAAAAACTGTTTTTT. Its protein product is CATSRGGREKLFF.

This chain connects TRBV10-3 to TRBJ1-5; perhaps TRBD1 as D (5 bases). V lost 4 bases to trimming and J lost 4 bases, with 8 bases between them. Germline values: CDR1 ENHRY, CDR2 SYGVKD. The CDR3 sequence is 13 residues long. CDR3 sequence reads: CAISVRDNQPQHF. The DNA of the CDR3 is TGTGCCATCAGTGTCAGGGATAATCAGCCCCAGCATTTT.

This chain joins TRBV28 and TRBJ1-3; the match to TRBD1 covers 8 bases. The CDR3 covers 16 residues. The germline V gene encodes CDR1 MDHEN and CDR2 SYDVKM. The ends lost 6 bases at V and 4 bases at J; junction bases unmatched: 11. The CDR3: CASSASRGLGGNTIYF. Here the CDR3 DNA reads TGTGCCAGCAGCGCGAGCAGGGGGCTGGGGGGAAACACCATATATTTT.

This clone was detected only a few times. This chain links TRBV11-2 with TRBJ1-2, with a tentative D call TRBD1 (5 bases). Trimming removed 0 bases at V and 8 bases at J, with 19 bases between. The CDR3 has 16 residues. Per the germline V gene, CDR1 is SGHAT and CDR2 is FQNNGV. The CDR3: CASSLEYGGVRGGYTF. CDR3 DNA: TGTGCCAGCAGCTTAGAGTATGGAGGGGTTAGGGGAGGCTACACCTTC.

The chain recombines TRBV7-9 with TRBJ1-6; TRBD1 matches 9 bases. The V gene end was trimmed by 7 bases and the J gene end by 6 bases; junction bases not matched to a gene: 7. This CDR3 is 15 amino acids long. The germline V gene encodes CDR1 SEHNR and CDR2 FQNEAQ (reference sequence). The CDR3 spells CASTGRTGANSPLHF. CDR3 sequence (DNA): TGTGCCAGCACTGGCCGGACAGGGGCTAATTCACCCCTCCACTTT.

The rearrangement links TRBV6-6 to TRBJ2-5; 9 bases align to TRBD1. Germline V gives CDR1 MNHNY, CDR2 SVGAGI (reference sequence). This CDR3 is 14 amino acids long. The V segment lost 10 bases and the J segment 3 bases; nucleotides outside the gene matches: 9. DNA of the CDR3: TGTGCCACCTCACAGGGGGCAGCGGAAGAGACCCAGTACTTC. Protein: CATSQGAAEETQYF.

The chain joins TRBV11-3 to TRBJ2-5; 16 nucleotides agree with TRBD2. Germline-derived CDR1 and CDR2 are SGHNT and YENEEA. The CDR3 contains 16 residues. V trimming: 5 bases; J trimming: 4 bases; junction bases outside the gene matches: 4. CDR3 sequence reads: CASSQGLAGGAETQYF. The DNA of the CDR3 is TGTGCCAGCAGCCAGGGACTAGCGGGGGGGGCAGAGACCCAGTACTTC.

This clone was counted between two and nine times. V is TRBV4-1 and J is TRBJ1-1, with a possible D match to TRBD1 (6 bases). V lost 0 bases to trimming and J lost 5 bases, with 16 bases between them. The germline V gene has CDR1 MGHRA and CDR2 YSYEKL. The CDR3 is 16 amino acids. For the CDR3, the DNA is TGCGCCAGCAGCCAAGAGAGCCAGGGGCTCGGGACTGAAGCTTTCTTT. This translates into CASSQESQGLGTEAFF.

This clone was observed a few times. The chain is built from TRBV27 and TRBJ2-2, with 9 nucleotides matching TRBD1. Trimming took 4 bases from V and 5 from J; bases not matched to a gene: 11. The CDR3 is made up of 17 amino acids. Germline CDR1 reads MNHEY; CDR2 reads SMNVEV (reference sequence). CDR3 in DNA: TGTGCCAGCAGTTCCGCCCATATGGGGACAGGGACCGGGGAGCTGTTTTTT. It is translated as CASSSAHMGTGTGELFF.

The chain employs TRBV18 and TRBJ2-5; no clear D. V lost 6 bases, J lost 5 bases, and 19 bases lay in between. The CDR3 consists of 15 residues. Germline V gene data show CDR1 as KGHSH and CDR2 as LQKENI. This chain's CDR3 is CASSLTDYAAETQYF. The CDR3 DNA is TGTGCCAGCTCCCTCACTGATTACGCGGCGGAGACCCAGTACTTC.

This clone has only a few counts. The chain is built from TRBV5-1 and TRBJ2-3; 8 bases match TRBD1. There are 14 residues in the CDR3. Losses at the gene ends were 4 bases for V and 6 bases for J; bases not matched to a gene: 7. The germline gives CDR1 SGHRS, CDR2 YFSETQ. The CDR3 DNA is TGCGCCAGCAGCCAGGACAGGGTTGGCGATACGCAGTATTTT. Translated: CASSQDRVGDTQYF.